Shown below are 23 T cell receptor beta chains from a single sample sequenced in a study of OX40 agonist ivuxolimab in advanced cancers. Produced via immunoSEQ multiplex PCR; TCRdb's table is partial and in-frame only. Here the sample spans 95,000 to 150,000 clones, about 94% being singletons. The input for sequencing was CD4+ or CD8+ T cells sorted from blood, taken in a trial of the OX40 agonist ivuxolimab. The source is an adult with an advanced solid tumor such as melanoma, head and neck, liver or kidney cancer.

The chain carries TRBV5-1 and TRBJ2-5; 7 bases are shared with TRBD2. The CDR3 totals 16 residues. J was trimmed by 2 bases and V by 0 bases; bases with no gene match: 7. CDR1 is SGHRS, CDR2 YFSETQ, per germline. The CDR3 sequence: CASSLAGGGLQETQYF. In DNA, the CDR3 is TGCGCCAGCAGCTTGGCCGGCGGGGGACTACAAGAGACCCAGTACTTC.

This clone was observed once. V usage is TRBV7-3 and J usage is TRBJ2-1; 7 nucleotides match TRBD2. Germline V gene lookup returns CDR1 SGHTA and CDR2 FQGTGA. V gave up 1 base and J gave up 8 bases; unmatched junction bases: 8. The CDR3 totals 15 residues. The CDR3 reads CASSLNGGRMYEQFF. The CDR3 DNA reads as TGTGCCAGCAGCTTAAATGGCGGGAGAATGTATGAGCAGTTCTTC.

CDR3 sequence: CASSPSGRSDNEQFF. The DNA for the CDR3 is TGTGCCAGCAGCCCTAGCGGGAGATCCGACAATGAGCAGTTCTTC. The chain has TRBV21-1 and TRBJ2-1; the table's D call, TRBD2, was not checked against the DNA. TRBV21-1 is a listed pseudogene. The CDR3 loop spans 15 amino acids.

V gene TRBV5-6 combines with J gene TRBJ1-1, with 8 bases identical to TRBD1. Germline trimming cut 0 bases from V and 2 bases from J; bases unmatched to any gene: 6. This CDR3 region has 16 residues. Germline V gene data show CDR1 as SGHDT and CDR2 as YYEEEE. This chain's CDR3 is CASSLEQGVINTEAFF. Here the CDR3 DNA reads TGTGCCAGCAGCTTGGAACAGGGGGTTATCAACACTGAAGCTTTCTTT.

The chain carries TRBV7-2 and TRBJ1-1; 8 nucleotides line up with TRBD1. V was pared by 3 bases and J by 1 base, with 4 bases of the junction left unmatched. CDR3 length: 15 amino acids. Germline CDR1 SGHTA, CDR2 FQGNSA. The CDR3 nucleotides read TGTGCCAGCAGCTTGGGGGACAGGAGGAACACTGAAGCTTTCTTT. This translates into CASSLGDRRNTEAFF.

As to this clone: The same CDR3 also results from other DNA sequences found in this sample. This chain links TRBV5-1 with TRBJ2-3; D tentatively reads TRBD1 or TRBD2 (5 bases each). This CDR3 has 14 amino acids. Trimming removed 0 bases from V and 4 bases from J, with 9 bases in between. The germline gives CDR1 SGHRS, CDR2 YFSETQ. CDR3 residues: CASSLAGGADTQYF. The DNA of the CDR3 is TGCGCCAGCAGCTTGGCTGGGGGTGCAGATACGCAGTATTTT.

This chain uses TRBV6-5 with TRBJ2-7; tentatively, D is TRBD1 (6 bases). The CDR3 is 13 amino acids. Per the germline V gene, CDR1 is MNHEY and CDR2 is SVGAGI. The ends were cut back, 6 bases at V and 0 bases at J, with 9 bases in the middle. The CDR3 protein is CASRDSFSYEQYF. CDR3 DNA sequence: TGTGCCAGCAGGGACAGTTTCTCCTACGAGCAGTACTTC.

The chain combines TRBV5-1 with TRBJ2-4, with D perhaps matching TRBD1 or TRBD2 (6 bases each). Germline values: CDR1 SGHRS, CDR2 YFSETQ. There are 13 residues in the CDR3. V shed 5 bases and J shed 9 bases, with 15 bases lying between them. This chain's CDR3 is CASSVGGGGIQYF. CDR3 in DNA: TGCGCCAGCAGTGTGGGAGGAGGGGGCATTCAGTACTTC.

The CDR3 DNA follows: TGTGCCAGCTCACGGGGGGTGGATGAAAAACTGTTTTTT. It codes for CASSRGVDEKLFF. This sequence joins TRBV18 and TRBJ1-4; the D gene is possibly TRBD1 (5 bases). The ends were cut back, 4 bases at V and 6 bases at J, with 9 bases in the middle. The germline V gene encodes CDR1 KGHSH and CDR2 LQKENI. The CDR3 is made up of 13 amino acids.

The chain couples TRBV18 to TRBJ1-2; tentative D call: TRBD1 (5 bases). Germline V lookup: CDR1 KGHSH, CDR2 LQKENI. CDR3 size: 13 residues. V lost 1 base, J lost 7 bases, and 10 bases lay in between. CDR3 sequence: CASSPQGQGGYTF. The CDR3 DNA follows: TGTGCCAGCTCACCACAAGGGCAGGGTGGCTACACCTTC.

The J gene is TRBJ2-2, the V gene TRBV9; 10 positions agree with TRBD2. The CDR3 contains 18 residues. Germline CDR1 SGDLS, CDR2 YYNGEE. Trimming cost V 0 bases and J 1 base; bases outside gene matches: 6. The CDR3 loop reads CASSVVKTSGLNTGELFF. The CDR3 DNA reads as TGTGCCAGCAGCGTAGTAAAGACTAGCGGGCTGAACACCGGGGAGCTGTTTTTT. Drawing the rest from reference TRBV9 and TRBJ2-2, the complete variable domain is DSGVTQTPKHLITATGQRVTLRCSPRSGDLSVYWYQQSLDQGLQFLIQYYNGEERAKGNILERFSAQQFPDLHSELNLSSLELGDSALYFCASSVVKTSGLNTGELFFGEGSRLTVL.

The rearrangement joins TRBV10-3 to TRBJ2-7; D is perhaps TRBD1 or TRBD2 (5 bases each). Germline lookup yields CDR1 ENHRY and CDR2 SYGVKD. V gave up 2 bases and J gave up 0 bases, with 11 bases separating them. The CDR3 totals 15 residues. CDR3 DNA: TGTGCCATCAGTGAGAGGGACCGCCCCTCCTACGAGCAGTACTTC. Its translation is CAISERDRPSYEQYF.

The V call is TRBV5-6, the J call TRBJ2-3, with D perhaps matching TRBD1 (5 bases). With 1 base removed from V and 2 bases from J, the gap between germline ends came to 8 bases. This CDR3 region has 14 residues. Germline values: CDR1 SGHDT, CDR2 YYEEEE. The CDR3, as DNA: TGTGCCAGCAGCTTGACAGGTTACACAGATACGCAGTATTTT. This translates into CASSLTGYTDTQYF.

In this sample, this clone turned up once. V and J are TRBV5-1 and TRBJ2-3; no clear D gene. Trimming stripped 4 bases from V and 0 bases from J, with 12 bases between. From germline, CDR1 is SGHRS and CDR2 YFSETQ. This CDR3 is 15 amino acids long. CDR3: CASSQATESTDTQYF. CDR3 coding DNA: TGCGCCAGCAGCCAGGCGACGGAGAGCACAGATACGCAGTATTTT.

The chain employs TRBV18 and TRBJ2-1; 8 bases line up with TRBD2. Germline CDR1 and CDR2: KGHSH and LQKENI. The J segment lost 0 bases and the V segment lost 6 bases, leaving 7 bases of the junction unmatched. The CDR3 has 16 amino acids. The CDR3 DNA sequence: TGTGCCAGCTCTCCGCCGGGGGGGAGCTCCTACAATGAGCAGTTCTTC. Translation: CASSPPGGSSYNEQFF.

The gene calls are TRBV5-4 and TRBJ2-7; tentatively, D is TRBD2 (5 bases). CDR1 and CDR2 from the germline V gene are SGHNT and YYREEE (reference sequence). Trimming stripped 1 base from V and 2 bases from J, with 13 bases between. The CDR3 contains 15 residues. CDR3 in amino acids: CASSLSAGKPYEQYF. The CDR3 region has the DNA TGTGCCAGCAGCTTGAGTGCCGGGAAGCCCTACGAGCAGTACTTC.

This sequence joins TRBV19 and TRBJ2-1; 8 nucleotides align to TRBD1. CDR3 length: 14 residues. Germline CDR1 and CDR2: LNHDA and SQIVND (reference sequence). J lost 8 bases, V lost 7 bases, and 10 bases had no gene match. CDR3 DNA: TGTGCCAGTACCCTAGGACAGGGAAGGTATGAGCAGTTCTTC. Amino acids: CASTLGQGRYEQFF.

V usage is TRBV5-1 and J usage is TRBJ2-5; 9 bases align to TRBD1. Trimming at V came to 4 bases and at J to 1 base, leaving 2 bases not matched to a gene. The germline V gene encodes CDR1 SGHRS and CDR2 YFSETQ. This CDR3 is 14 amino acids long. CDR3 in amino acids: CASSPTGGQETQYF. CDR3 nucleotide sequence: TGCGCCAGCAGCCCGACAGGGGGCCAAGAGACCCAGTACTTC.

The chain couples TRBV2 to TRBJ1-1, with TRBD1 matching 11 bases. The germline V gene has CDR1 SNHLY and CDR2 FYNNEI. J lost 3 bases, V lost 7 bases, and 7 bases had no gene match. The CDR3 consists of 15 residues. In DNA form, the CDR3 reads TGTGCCAGCAATCAGGACAGGGGGCTGGACACTGAAGCTTTCTTT. This gives the protein CASNQDRGLDTEAFF.

This rearrangement joins TRBV7-6 to TRBJ2-1; D unclear. Trimming removed 0 bases from V and 7 bases from J, with 7 bases in between. The CDR3 covers 13 residues. Germline V gives CDR1 SGHVS, CDR2 FNYEAQ. CDR3 in amino acids: CASSLAGFNEQFF. The CDR3 bases are TGTGCCAGCAGCTTAGCTGGGTTTAATGAGCAGTTCTTC.

The chain recombines TRBV6-5 with TRBJ2-5; D unresolved. This CDR3 spans 14 amino acids. Germline CDR1 and CDR2: MNHEY and SVGAGI. Trimming removed 4 bases at V and 5 bases at J, with 14 bases between. As DNA, the CDR3 is TGTGCCAGCAGTTCCTTGAGTAGTTCGGAGACCCAGTACTTC. This sequence encodes CASSSLSSSETQYF.

This clone was seen a single time. V is TRBV6-4 and J is TRBJ2-7, with 10 bases fitting TRBD2. Germline loops: CDR1 MRHNA, CDR2 SNTAGT. The CDR3 is 15 residues long. Trimming at V came to 8 bases and at J to 3 bases, leaving 10 bases not matched to a gene. The CDR3 loop is CASGTSVTTRYEQYF. CDR3 nucleotides: TGTGCCAGCGGGACTAGCGTGACCACCCGCTACGAGCAGTACTTC.

This chain uses TRBV9 with TRBJ2-2; possibly TRBD2 for D (5 bases). The CDR3 consists of 15 residues. Trimming cost V 0 bases and J 6 bases, with 12 bases left between them. Germline V gives CDR1 SGDLS, CDR2 YYNGEE. The CDR3 coding sequence is TGTGCCAGCAGCGTAGCAATCCTCGGGGCCGGGGAGCTGTTTTTT. Its translation is CASSVAILGAGELFF.